The next 5 T cell receptor beta chains were all read from a single sample in a study of Graves' ophthalmopathy and Graves' hyperthyroidism. RNA transcripts were the template, and TCR beta CDR3 regions were amplified from them. Scientists carried out first-round RT-PCR using HTBI primers and then a second-round multiplex PCR. MiXCR was run by TCRdb on the multiplex PCR reads, yielding one entry per CDR3 protein. The sample consists of 400,000 to 450,000 distinct CDR3 sequences, around 20% of them appearing once. The sequenced sample was peripheral blood. These receptors came from a woman between 18 and 30 years old with stable Graves' hyperthyroidism.

At least ten counts were recorded for this clonotype. One base away lies a much larger clone, so this may be a sequencing read error. V is TRBV28 and J is TRBJ1-1; D gene uncertain. Trimming cost V 4 bases and J 11 bases, with 17 bases left between them. This CDR3 is 13 amino acids long. Per germline, CDR1 MDHEN and CDR2 SYDVKM. CDR3 coding DNA: TGTGCCAGCAGTTCCCACAGCGCGGAAGGCGCTTTCTTT. Translated: CASSSHSAEGAFF.

V usage is TRBV6-1 and J usage is TRBJ2-7; 7 nucleotides align to TRBD2. The CDR3 has 16 amino acids. CDR1 and CDR2 from the germline V gene are MNHNS and SASEGT. The junction had 15 bases not matched to a gene; V was cut back by 7 bases and J by 3 bases. CDR3 loop: CASKKGWSGEGYEQYF. The CDR3 bases are TGTGCCAGCAAAAAAGGTTGGAGCGGGGAGGGCTACGAGCAGTACTTC.

This clonotype was detected a few times. This rearrangement joins TRBV28 to TRBJ2-2; D call uncertain. Germline V gene sequence: CDR1 MDHEN, CDR2 SYDVKM. V was trimmed by 6 bases and J by 6 bases, leaving 14 bases between them. The CDR3 extends over 14 amino acids. The CDR3 here is CASRTDVGAGELFF. The CDR3 bases are TGTGCCAGCAGGACCGACGTAGGCGCCGGGGAGCTGTTTTTT.

V and J are TRBV6-1 and TRBJ2-5, with D perhaps matching TRBD1 (5 bases). This CDR3 region has 15 residues. Per the germline V gene, CDR1 is MNHNS and CDR2 is SASEGT. V lost 2 bases, J lost 0 bases, and 10 bases lay in between. The CDR3, as DNA: TGTGCCAGCAGTGAATCGGGCAGGGACCAAGAGACCCAGTACTTC. This sequence encodes CASSESGRDQETQYF.

This clonotype was observed many times. V and J are TRBV29-1 and TRBJ2-7, with no clear D. The CDR3 is 13 residues long. Germline CDR1 and CDR2: SQVTM and ANQGSEA. Trimming removed 1 base at V and 0 bases at J, with 7 bases between. The CDR3 DNA is TGCAGCGTTGAAGGGGCCATCTCCTACGAGCAGTACTTC. This encodes CSVEGAISYEQYF.